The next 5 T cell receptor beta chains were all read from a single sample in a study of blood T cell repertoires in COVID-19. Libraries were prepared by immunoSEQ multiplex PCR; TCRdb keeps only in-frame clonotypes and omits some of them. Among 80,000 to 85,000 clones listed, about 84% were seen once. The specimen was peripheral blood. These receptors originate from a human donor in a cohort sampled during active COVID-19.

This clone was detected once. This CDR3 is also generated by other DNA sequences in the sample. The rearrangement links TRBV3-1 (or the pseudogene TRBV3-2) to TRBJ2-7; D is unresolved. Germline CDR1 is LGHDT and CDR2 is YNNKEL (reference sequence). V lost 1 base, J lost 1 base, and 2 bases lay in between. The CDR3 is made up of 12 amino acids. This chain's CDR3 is CASSQASYEQYF. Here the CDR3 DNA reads TGTGCCAGCAGCCAAGCTTCCTACGAGCAGTACTTC.

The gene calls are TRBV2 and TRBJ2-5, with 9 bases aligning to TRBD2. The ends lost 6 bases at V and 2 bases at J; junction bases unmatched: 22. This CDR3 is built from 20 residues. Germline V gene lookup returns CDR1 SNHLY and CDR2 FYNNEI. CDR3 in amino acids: CASRYPLRVGGSGGQETQYF. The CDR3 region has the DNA TGTGCCAGCAGATACCCCCTAAGGGTTGGCGGGAGCGGGGGGCAAGAGACCCAGTACTTC.

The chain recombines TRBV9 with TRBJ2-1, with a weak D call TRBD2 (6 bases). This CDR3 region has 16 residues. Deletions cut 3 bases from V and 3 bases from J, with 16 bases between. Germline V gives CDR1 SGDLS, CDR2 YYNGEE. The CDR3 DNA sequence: TGTGCCAGCAGCGCCCCCTTGCGGGGAAACTACAATGAGCAGTTCTTC. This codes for CASSAPLRGNYNEQFF.

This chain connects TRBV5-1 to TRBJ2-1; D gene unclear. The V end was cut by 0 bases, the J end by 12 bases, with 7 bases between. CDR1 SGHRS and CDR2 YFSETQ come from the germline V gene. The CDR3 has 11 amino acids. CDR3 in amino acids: CASSLVWRQFF. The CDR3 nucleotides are TGCGCCAGCAGCTTGGTTTGGAGGCAGTTCTTC.

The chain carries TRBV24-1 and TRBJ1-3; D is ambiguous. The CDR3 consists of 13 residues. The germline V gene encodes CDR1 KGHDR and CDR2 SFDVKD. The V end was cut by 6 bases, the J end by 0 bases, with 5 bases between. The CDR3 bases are TGTGCCACCAGTACCAGCTCTGGAAACACCATATATTTT. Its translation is CATSTSSGNTIYF.